The 15 T cell receptor beta chains below all came from one sample that was sequenced in a study of blood T cells in healthy people across ages. A second 7 to 11 cycle PCR used barcoded and J-beta primers. TCRdb processed the 5' RACE reads anew with MiXCR; each CDR3 protein has one entry. The data hold about 570,000 distinct CDR3 sequences, with approximately 27% observed a single time. The sequenced sample consisted of blood. These receptor sequences come from a woman aged 70-85 years in good health.

This CDR3 is CASSPGVGQETQYF. DNA of the CDR3: TGTGCCAGCAGCCCAGGGGTGGGGCAAGAGACCCAGTACTTC. The chain links TRBV7-2 to TRBJ2-5, with D possibly being TRBD1 (6 bases). The CDR3 consists of 14 residues. Germline loops: CDR1 SGHTA, CDR2 FQGNSA. Trimming cost V 5 bases and J 2 bases, with 12 bases left between them.

This clonotype has ten or more counts. One end of the junction is discordant with germline, which a read error may explain. The chain has TRBV5-1 and TRBJ2-5, with a weak D call TRBD1 (6 bases). Germline V gives CDR1 SGHRS, CDR2 YFSETQ. The CDR3 is 13 amino acids. CDR3 loop: CASSFGQQETQYF. DNA for the CDR3: TGTGCCAGCAGCTTTGGACAGCAAGAGACCCAGTACTTC.

V and J are TRBV4-2 and TRBJ1-2; unclear D gene. V was clipped by 0 bases and J by 7 bases, with 9 bases between them. This CDR3 has 13 amino acids. Germline assignment: CDR1 LGHNA and CDR2 YNFKEQ. CDR3 amino acids: CASSQDRRGGYTF. CDR3 nucleotide sequence: TGTGCCAGCAGCCAAGATCGCCGGGGTGGCTACACCTTC.

This clonotype has just a few counts. Germline is not matched at one junction end, which may reflect a read error. J is TRBJ2-3 and V is TRBV27, with TRBD1 as a possible D gene (6 bases). The germline V gene has CDR1 MNHEY and CDR2 SMNVEV (reference sequence). The CDR3 is 17 amino acids. DNA of the CDR3: TGTGCCAGCAGTGCCTCTGGGGGCGAGTGGGACACAGGTACGCAGTATTTT. This sequence encodes CASSASGGEWDTGTQYF.

A few counts support this clonotype. This chain links TRBV21-1 with TRBJ2-5; TRBD1, as called in the table, went unchecked against the DNA. TRBV21-1 is deemed a pseudogene. CDR3 size: 20 residues. CDR3 in DNA: TGTGCCAGCAGCGCCACCCGGATAGTAGGAGAGCTAGCGGTCCAAGAGACCCAGTACTTC. The encoded protein is CASSATRIVGELAVQETQYF.

V and J are TRBV7-3 and TRBJ1-5; D uncertain. The V end was cut by 3 bases, the J end by 3 bases, with 9 bases between. From germline, CDR1 is SGHTA and CDR2 FQGTGA. The CDR3 consists of 14 residues. In DNA form, the CDR3 reads TGTGCCAGCAGCTTGTTCCTTTCCAATCAGCCCCAGCATTTT. Translated, it gives CASSLFLSNQPQHF.

The table lists this clonotype with many counts. J is TRBJ2-3 and V is TRBV12-3 or TRBV12-4, with a weak D call TRBD1 (6 bases). This CDR3 spans 15 amino acids. Between the trimmed V and J ends, which lost 1 base and 2 bases, there was a span of 10 bases. The chain's CDR3 is CASSLEQGSTDTQYF. CDR3 bases: TGTGCCAGCAGTTTAGAACAGGGATCCACAGATACGCAGTATTTT.

This clonotype has a handful of counts. The J gene is TRBJ2-4, the V gene TRBV7-2; D perhaps matches TRBD2 (5 bases). Trimming took 0 bases from V and 7 from J, leaving 10 bases between them. The germline CDR1 and CDR2 sequences are SGHTA and FQGNSA. The CDR3 totals 14 residues. The CDR3 protein is CASSLALTGNIQYF. DNA for the CDR3: TGTGCCAGCAGCTTAGCACTGACGGGGAACATTCAGTACTTC.

This clonotype was observed many times. The chain couples TRBV5-4 to TRBJ2-5; D uncertain. The CDR3 consists of 14 residues. Trimming pared 0 bases from V and 5 bases from J, leaving 11 bases between. CDR1 and CDR2 from the germline V gene are SGHNT and YYREEE (reference sequence). CDR3 DNA: TGTGCCAGCAGCTTGGGACCGGCTAAGGAGACCCAGTACTTC. Translation gives CASSLGPAKETQYF. The variable domain in full, completed from reference TRBV5-4 and TRBJ2-5, reads ETGVTQSPTHLIKTRGQQVTLRCSSQSGHNTVSWYQQALGQGPQFIFQYYREEENGRGNFPPRFSGLQFPNYSSELNVNALELDDSALYLCASSLGPAKETQYFGPGTRLLVL.

This clonotype was counted a few times. The CDR3 DNA follows: TGTGCCAGCAGTCCCCGGGACCCAGGCACAGATACGCAGTATTTT. Protein product: CASSPRDPGTDTQYF. The genes are TRBV12-3 or TRBV12-4 and TRBJ2-3; the D call may be TRBD1 or TRBD2 (5 bases each). The V and J ends lost 5 bases and 1 base respectively, with 13 bases between them. The CDR3 consists of 15 residues.

This clonotype appeared a few times. The chain links TRBV9 to TRBJ2-1; TRBD1 agrees at 10 bases. V lost 1 base, J lost 7 bases, and 8 bases stayed unmatched. The CDR3 runs 16 residues. The V gene's germline CDR1 is SGDLS and CDR2 YYNGEE. CDR3 sequence: CASSVTGQGDGNEQFF. CDR3 DNA sequence: TGTGCCAGCAGCGTAACTGGACAGGGGGATGGAAATGAGCAGTTCTTC.

J is TRBJ2-7 and V is TRBV6-2 or TRBV6-3; D might be TRBD1 (6 bases). The V end lost 6 bases, the J end lost 1 base, and 16 bases lay between the germline ends. The germline CDR1 and CDR2 sequences are MNHEY and SVGEGT. The CDR3 totals 15 residues. The CDR3 loop reads CASSRGRGSSYEQYF. CDR3 DNA: TGTGCCAGCAGCCGTGGAAGGGGGAGTTCCTACGAGCAGTACTTC.

This clonotype was detected only a few times. This sequence joins TRBV3-1 and TRBJ2-4; D remains ambiguous. The germline CDR1 and CDR2 sequences are LGHDT and YNNKEL (reference sequence). Trimming shortened V by 0 bases and J by 0 bases, and 12 bases separated the two germline ends. The CDR3 length is 17 residues. As DNA, the CDR3 is TGTGCCAGCAGCCAAGAGGGAAGGGTAGGAGCCAAAAACATTCAGTACTTC. It codes for CASSQEGRVGAKNIQYF.

This chain links TRBV7-2 with TRBJ2-5, with TRBD2 identical over 14 bases. The J segment lost 6 bases and the V segment lost 3 bases, leaving 3 bases of the junction unmatched. In germline, CDR1 is SGHTA, CDR2 FQGNSA. This CDR3 has 15 residues. The CDR3 DNA sequence: TGTGCCAGCAGCTTGACTAGCGGGGGGGTGAAGACCCAGTACTTC. It translates to CASSLTSGGVKTQYF.

The J gene is TRBJ2-3, the V gene TRBV29-1; D gene ambiguous. This CDR3 spans 12 amino acids. V lost 3 bases and J 0 bases, leaving 4 bases between the germline ends. Germline CDR1 and CDR2: SQVTM and ANQGSEA. The CDR3 coding sequence is TGCAGCGTTGACGTTAGCACAGATACGCAGTATTTT. Encoded protein: CSVDVSTDTQYF.